The following is a T cell receptor beta chain sequence with its context. Authors' analysis steps: Estimation of nucleated cell counts relied on the amplification of reference gene primers. Assay: immunoSEQ multiplex PCR; the TCRdb copy retains only in-frame clones and omits some. V and J calls and clone size come straight from that table; D and trimming were deduced from the DNA. The table records 110,000 to 150,000 clones, more than 60% of them present only once. This entry belongs to a study of blood T cell repertoires in COVID-19. The overall study: The United States, Italy and Spain supplied acute and convalescent COVID-19 samples. T cells, B-cell-depleted T cells, or PBMCs provided the cDNA or gDNA that served as material.

The CDR3 has 16 amino acids. Germline-derived CDR1 and CDR2 are MDHEN and SYDVKM. Trimming took 6 bases from V and 1 from J, leaving 13 bases between them. Material: peripheral blood. This clonotype was sampled from a woman aged 60-70 years with acute or convalescent COVID-19. V gene TRBV28 combines with J gene TRBJ1-6; possible D gene TRBD1, 6 bases. CDR3 sequence reads: CASSEIQGSYNSPLHF. The DNA for the CDR3 is TGTGCCAGCAGCGAAATACAGGGTTCCTATAATTCACCCCTCCACTTT.